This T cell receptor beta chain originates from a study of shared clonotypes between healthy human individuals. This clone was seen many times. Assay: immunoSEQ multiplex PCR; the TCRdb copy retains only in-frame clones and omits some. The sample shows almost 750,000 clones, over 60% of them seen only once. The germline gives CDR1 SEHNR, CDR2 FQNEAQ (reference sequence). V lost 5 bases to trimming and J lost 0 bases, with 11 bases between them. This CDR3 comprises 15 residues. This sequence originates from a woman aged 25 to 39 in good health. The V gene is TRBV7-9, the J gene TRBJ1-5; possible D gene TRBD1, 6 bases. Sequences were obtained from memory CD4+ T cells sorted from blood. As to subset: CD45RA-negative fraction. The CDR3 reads CASSLDSYSNQPQHF. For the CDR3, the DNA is TGTGCCAGCAGCCTGGACAGTTATAGCAATCAGCCCCAGCATTTT.